Each of the 15 T cell receptor beta chains below was sequenced from the same sample in a study of CD8+ T cells in alopecia areata. Sequencing templates came from extracted RNA that was reverse transcribed into cDNA. Here immunoSEQ multiplex PCR was the method, and the copy in TCRdb shows in-frame clones only, minus some. Recorded here are approximately 280,000 clones, none singletons. Pooled cells of cutaneous lymph node origin were sorted on CD4, CD8alpha, NKG2D, NKG2ACE and other markers. Specimen: CD4+ T cells sorted from a lymph node. These receptors were obtained from a C3H/HeJ mouse with alopecia areata. The strain's MHC haplotype is H2-k.

Note on this clone: Gene names follow the mouse nomenclature. The read ends 4 residues before the CDR3 terminus; that terminus is restored from the germline J gene. Other DNA sequences in this sample translate to the same CDR3. The chain is built from TRBV1 and TRBJ2-3; TRBD2 matches 8 bases. CDR1 and CDR2 from the germline V gene are NSQYPW and LRSPGD (reference sequence). V dropped 3 bases and J dropped 1; count of bases not matched to a gene: 3. The CDR3 runs to 15 residues. CDR3 amino acids: CTCSAQTGGAETLYF. The sequenced part of the CDR3 DNA is TGCACCTGCAGTGCTCAGACTGGGGGTGCAGAA.

Comments on this clone: The gene names here belong to mouse. The CDR3 end falls 4 residues outside the read, so it is completed with the germline J gene. V usage is TRBV13-1 and J usage is TRBJ2-1, with 7 bases matching TRBD2. Per germline, CDR1 NSHNY and CDR2 SYGAGN. The trim removed 5 bases at V and 6 bases at J, leaving 2 bases unmatched. This CDR3 is built from 12 residues. The CDR3 here is CASRTGAAEQFF. The covered CDR3 bases are TGTGCCAGCAGAACTGGGGCTGCT.

Concerning this clone itself: Mouse gene names and germline throughout. The read ends 4 residues before the CDR3 terminus; that terminus is restored from the germline J gene. This chain joins TRBV5 and TRBJ2-4; 8 bases map to TRBD2. This CDR3 has 16 amino acids. CDR1 and CDR2 (germline): LGHNA, YNLKQL (reference sequence). The CDR3 reads CASSQDFWGVENTLYF. Partial CDR3 DNA: TGTGCCAGCAGCCAAGATTTCTGGGGGGTTGAAAAC.

This clone was observed a handful of times. The genes are named according to mouse. Read sequence stops 4 residues before the CDR3 end, and the germline J gene provides the missing end. The chain couples TRBV5 to TRBJ2-2, with a tentative D call TRBD1 (6 bases). CDR1 is LGHNA and CDR2 is YNLKQL in the germline V gene (reference sequence). The ends were cut back, 8 bases at V and 4 bases at J, with 14 bases in the middle. The CDR3 has 14 amino acids. The CDR3 bases that were read are TGTGCCAGCGCCCCAGGGGAGGGCACCGGG. This translates into CASAPGEGTG. The full CDR3 reads CASAPGEGTGQLYF.

A word on this clone: The gene names given are mouse names. The sequence runs out 4 residues before the end of the CDR3; the remainder is reconstructed from the germline J gene. Other DNA sequences in the same sample also yield this CDR3. This sequence joins TRBV13-1 and TRBJ2-1; possible D gene TRBD2, 6 bases. CDR1 is NSHNY and CDR2 is SYGAGN in the germline V gene. V was cut by 3 bases and J by 1 base, with 8 bases left in between. CDR3 length: 14 amino acids. Incomplete CDR3 DNA: TGTGCCAGCAGTGGCGGGGGGAACTATGCT. Encoded protein: CASSGGGNYA. The whole CDR3 sequence reads CASSGGGNYAEQFF.

This clone was seen a few times. The genes and germline here are from mouse. The CDR3 end lies 3 residues beyond the end of the read and is filled in from the germline J gene. The gene calls are TRBV5 and TRBJ1-6; TRBD1 matches 12 bases. TRBJ1-6 has ORF status, its function being uncertain. V was pared by 0 bases and J by 2 bases, with 2 bases of the junction left unmatched. Germline values: CDR1 LGHNA, CDR2 YNLKQL (reference sequence). The length of the CDR3 is 18 residues. CDR3 DNA (partial): TGTGCCAGCAGCCAAGAGTGGGACAGGGGGCCCTATAATTCGCCC. Translation gives CASSQEWDRGPYNSP. The full CDR3 protein is CASSQEWDRGPYNSPLYF.

This clone was recorded at least ten times. This may be a read error: a much more frequent sequence differs by one nucleotide. All gene names here are mouse names. Read coverage stops 4 residues before the CDR3 terminus; the germline J gene supplies the remainder. This rearrangement joins TRBV13-2 to TRBJ1-2; a possible D gene is TRBD1 (5 bases). Looked up from germline, CDR1 is NNHNN and CDR2 is SYGAGS (reference sequence). The V end was cut by 3 bases, the J end by 0 bases, with 6 bases between. The CDR3 has 13 amino acids. The CDR3 spells CASGVTANSDYTF. The DNA read from the CDR3 is TGTGCCAGCGGTGTGACAGCAAACTCC.

This clone was detected a few times. These gene names are mouse names. Read data end 4 residues before the CDR3 end; the end is taken from the germline J gene. The chain employs TRBV13-2 and TRBJ2-4; possible D gene TRBD1, 5 bases. CDR1 and CDR2 from the germline V gene are NNHNN and SYGAGS (reference sequence). Trimming cost V 3 bases and J 1 base, with 6 bases left between them. The CDR3 is 13 residues long. CDR3 sequence: CASGGRGQNTLYF. The CDR3 DNA, read in part, is TGTGCCAGCGGTGGCAGGGGTCAAAAC.

This clone was seen a handful of times. A much bigger clone sits one base away, suggesting this may be a read error. Gene names are the mouse ones. The CDR3 goes on 4 residues after the read ends, and that part is filled in from the germline J gene. The same CDR3 also results from other DNA sequences found in this sample. The chain uses TRBV13-3 and TRBJ1-1; D is undetermined. V lost 3 bases and J lost 0, with 3 bases in between. CDR1 and CDR2 (germline): NNHDY, SYVADS. This CDR3 contains 12 residues. Partial CDR3 DNA: TGTGCCAGCAGTGCAGCAAACACA. Amino acids: CASSAANT. The complete CDR3 reads CASSAANTEVFF.

The table lists this clone with a few counts. Gene labels here are mouse ones. The CDR3 is cut off 4 residues early in the read; its end comes from the germline J gene. The sample holds other DNA sequences that translate to the same CDR3. The chain joins TRBV13-3 to TRBJ1-2; 7 bases align to TRBD1. This CDR3 has 15 amino acids. Losses at the gene ends were 1 base for V and 0 bases for J; bases not matched to a gene: 3. Germline V gives CDR1 NNHDY, CDR2 SYVADS. CDR3: CASSDLGTANSDYTF. The covered CDR3 bases are TGTGCCAGCAGTGATTTGGGGACAGCAAACTCC.

As to this clone: The genes and germline here are from mouse. The DNA ends 4 residues before the CDR3 does, and the rest of the CDR3 is filled in from the germline J gene. The gene calls are TRBV13-1 and TRBJ2-2; weak D call: TRBD1 (6 bases). This CDR3 spans 15 amino acids. The germline V and J ends were trimmed by 1 base and 4 bases, with 11 bases remaining between them. Germline V lookup: CDR1 NSHNY, CDR2 SYGAGN. The CDR3 loop is CASSDNRDGTGQLYF. The CDR3 bases that were read are TGTGCCAGCAGTGATAACAGGGACGGCACCGGG.

This clone was seen only a few times. The listed genes are named as in mouse. The observed sequence ends 4 residues before the CDR3 terminus, with the missing tail filled in from the germline J gene. V usage is TRBV17 and J usage is TRBJ2-1; 8 bases are shared with TRBD1. CDR1 is MNHDT, CDR2 YYDKIL, per germline. This CDR3 has 15 residues. Germline trimming cut 5 bases from V and 2 bases from J; bases unmatched to any gene: 5. The covered CDR3 bases are TGTGCTAGCAGTGTTCGACAGGGGTACTATGCT. This gives the protein CASSVRQGYYA. The whole CDR3 sequence is CASSVRQGYYAEQFF. The full variable domain, with the rest looked up from reference TRBV17 and TRBJ2-1, is DTTVKQNPRYKLARVGKPVNLICSQTMNHDTMYWYQKKPNQAPKLLLFYYDKILNREADTFEKFQSSRPNNSFCSLYIGSAGLEYSAMYLCASSVRQGYYAEQFFGPGTRLTVL.

Of note for this clone: Each gene name is a mouse one. Read coverage stops 3 residues before the CDR3 terminus; the germline J gene supplies the remainder. Other DNA sequences in the same sample also yield this CDR3. The chain recombines TRBV13-3 with TRBJ1-6; D is undetermined. TRBJ1-6 is filed as an ORF, its function uncertain. Germline CDR1 reads NNHDY; CDR2 reads SYVADS. Trimming stripped 2 bases from V and 4 bases from J, with 7 bases between. This CDR3 region has 14 residues. CDR3 in amino acids: CASSDRNYNSPLYF. The sequenced part of the CDR3 DNA is TGTGCCAGCAGTGACAGAAATTATAATTCGCCC.

As to this clone: The gene symbols are mouse symbols. The observed sequence ends 4 residues before the CDR3 terminus, with the missing tail filled in from the germline J gene. The rearrangement links TRBV5 to TRBJ1-2; 7 bases match TRBD1. The CDR3 is 14 residues long. Germline CDR1 LGHNA, CDR2 YNLKQL (reference sequence). With 3 bases clipped from V and 1 base from J, the junction kept 2 bases outside the gene matches. The covered CDR3 bases are TGTGCCAGCAGCCACCGGACAGGAAACTCC. Protein sequence: CASSHRTGNS. The entire CDR3 reads CASSHRTGNSDYTF.

In this sample, this clone turned up a few times. The listed genes are named as in mouse. The read is 4 residues too short to cover the CDR3 end, so that end is filled in from the germline J gene. The chain combines TRBV5 with TRBJ2-2; TRBD2 aligns across 9 bases. This CDR3 contains 16 residues. From germline, CDR1 is LGHNA and CDR2 YNLKQL (reference sequence). Losses at the gene ends were 4 bases for V and 1 base for J; bases not matched to a gene: 4. The CDR3 bases that were read are TGTGCCAGCAGCCCCTACTGGGGGGTAAACACCGGG. Its protein product is CASSPYWGVNTG. The entire CDR3 reads CASSPYWGVNTGQLYF.